This T cell receptor beta chain was found in a study of post-analysis software for immune sequencing data. Study information: As for disease course, relapsing-remitting, secondary progressive and progressive-relapsing multiple sclerosis were all included.

Whole-study results and caveats: When the samples were clustered directly with F measure, those that had been prepared in the same batch showed strong co-clustering.

Incorporated into the TCR beta cDNA libraries were unique molecular identifiers, which served to reduce PCR and sequencing biases. T cells numbering roughly 0.9 to 10 million yielded cDNA molecules that totaled some 500,000. TCRdb reanalysed the PCR reads using MiXCR and keeps one entry per CDR3 protein. The sample lists 820,000 or so distinct CDR3 sequences; about 57% were seen once. Note on this clonotype: What it binds is not known.

Sequencing used blood. The TCR originated in a girl between 5 and 17 years old with multiple sclerosis.

The CDR3: CSARVGGDGGYTF. The CDR3 DNA reads TGCAGTGCTAGAGTCGGAGGGGACGGTGGCTACACCTTC. The rearrangement uses TRBV20-1 and TRBJ1-2, with D possibly TRBD1 on 5 matching bases. This CDR3 contains 13 residues. Germline V lookup: CDR1 DFQATT, CDR2 SNEGSKA (reference sequence). With 1 base removed from V and 7 bases from J, the gap between germline ends came to 13 bases.